A single sample gave rise to the 5 T cell receptor beta chains below, sequenced in a study of T cells after yellow fever vaccination. TCRdb re-derived calls from the 5' RACE reads in MiXCR, one entry per CDR3 protein. The repertoire holds 150,000 to 200,000 distinct CDR3 sequences, with 5.5% to 8% as singletons. The sequencing here drew on CD4+ T cells sorted from PBMCs, taken on the day of the first yellow fever vaccination. These receptors originate from a man between 18 and 29 years old who received the YFV17D yellow fever vaccine.

This clonotype has only a few counts. This chain joins TRBV20-1 and TRBJ1-2; no reliable D call. Trimming cost V 6 bases and J 1 base, with 18 bases left between them. CDR1 DFQATT and CDR2 SNEGSKA come from the germline V gene (reference sequence). The CDR3 has 15 amino acids. CDR3 sequence reads: CSATPHTAVNYGYTF. CDR3 bases: TGCAGTGCAACCCCCCATACGGCCGTTAACTATGGCTACACCTTC.

At least ten counts were recorded for this clonotype. The genes are TRBV4-3 and TRBJ2-1, with 8 bases fitting TRBD1. The CDR3 totals 14 residues. The germline CDR1 and CDR2 sequences are LGHNA and YSLEER. V was pared by 4 bases and J by 7 bases, with 6 bases of the junction left unmatched. The CDR3 coding sequence is TGCGCCAGCAGCCTCATTACAGGGGGGAATGAGCAGTTCTTC. Translation: CASSLITGGNEQFF.

This clonotype was counted only a few times. The chain uses TRBV18 and TRBJ2-7; D gene unclear. Germline V gene data show CDR1 as KGHSH and CDR2 as LQKENI. The CDR3 is made up of 13 amino acids. The V and J ends lost 0 bases and 2 bases respectively, with 5 bases between them. CDR3 sequence reads: CASSPPQTYEQYF. Here the CDR3 DNA reads TGTGCCAGCTCACCACCACAGACCTACGAGCAGTACTTC.

The chain joins TRBV24-1 to TRBJ2-1; D is unclear. V gave up 4 bases and J gave up 8 bases, with 8 bases separating them. The CDR3 runs to 12 residues. The germline gives CDR1 KGHDR, CDR2 SFDVKD. The chain's CDR3 is CATSELSHEQFF. The DNA of the CDR3 is TGTGCCACCAGTGAACTTAGCCATGAGCAGTTCTTC.

The chain uses TRBV27 and TRBJ1-2; D not certain. The ends were cut back, 0 bases at V and 6 bases at J, with 8 bases in the middle. The V gene's germline CDR1 is MNHEY and CDR2 SMNVEV (reference sequence). CDR3 length equals 13 residues. For the CDR3, the DNA is TGTGCCAGCAGTTTATCAATGACGGATGGCTACACCTTC. Translated: CASSLSMTDGYTF.